What follows are 8 T cell receptor beta chains derived from one specimen sequenced in a study of shared clonotypes between healthy human individuals. Some clones are missing from TCRdb's copy, which holds only in-frame ones; the method was immunoSEQ multiplex PCR. The table lists about 1 million clones, more than 60% of them singletons. Sequenced material: memory CD4+ T cells sorted from blood. The subset denotes: CD45RA-negative fraction. The receptors here all came from a young man in good health.

The rearrangement uses TRBV5-1 and TRBJ1-4; D is possibly TRBD1 (5 bases). Trimming shortened V by 0 bases and J by 4 bases, and 16 bases separated the two germline ends. The CDR3 runs 17 residues. Germline assignment: CDR1 SGHRS and CDR2 YFSETQ. CDR3 nucleotides: TGCGCCAGCAGCTTGGCCGGGACGGCCGGAAGTAATGAAAAACTGTTTTTT. It codes for CASSLAGTAGSNEKLFF. The full variable domain, rest sourced from reference TRBV5-1 and TRBJ1-4, is KAGVTQTPRYLIKTRGQQVTLSCSPISGHRSVSWYQQTPGQGLQFLFEYFSETQRNKGNFPGRFSGRQFSNSRSEMNVSTLELGDSALYLCASSLAGTAGSNEKLFFGSGTQLSVL.

The V and J genes are TRBV4-1 and TRBJ1-5; 8 bases are a match to TRBD1. The CDR3 totals 15 residues. Germline CDR1 and CDR2: MGHRA and YSYEKL. Trimming removed 4 bases from V and 3 bases from J; junction bases left unmatched: 5. DNA for the CDR3: TGCGCCAGCAGCCGGTTGGACAGGGACAATCAGCCCCAGCATTTT. Translation gives CASSRLDRDNQPQHF.

This clone was detected only a few times. The J gene is TRBJ1-1, the V gene TRBV20-1, with D unclear. Germline lookup yields CDR1 DFQATT and CDR2 SNEGSKA (reference sequence). Trimming pared 4 bases from V and 0 bases from J, leaving 3 bases between. The CDR3 spans 11 residues. CDR3 DNA sequence: TGCAGTGCTAAACTGAACACTGAAGCTTTCTTT. This encodes CSAKLNTEAFF.

The V call is TRBV23-1, the J call TRBJ2-3; D ambiguous. TRBV23-1 is identified as an open reading frame with a role that is uncertain. The ends were cut back, 7 bases at V and 6 bases at J, with 11 bases in the middle. The length of the CDR3 is 12 residues. The CDR3 coding sequence is TGCGCCAGCAACCCCGTAATGGATACGCAGTATTTT. Amino acids: CASNPVMDTQYF.

This clone has only a few counts. The chain has TRBV7-2 and TRBJ2-7; D possibly uses TRBD1 or TRBD2 (6 bases each). Germline V gene sequence: CDR1 SGHTA, CDR2 FQGNSA. CDR3 length: 14 residues. The V and J ends lost 5 bases and 5 bases respectively, with 16 bases between them. CDR3 DNA sequence: TGTGCCAGCAGCCTAACGCAGGGGAGGAACGAGCAGTACTTC. Amino acids: CASSLTQGRNEQYF.

The J gene is TRBJ2-7, the V gene TRBV19; TRBD1 agrees at 8 bases. Losses at the gene ends were 3 bases for V and 0 bases for J; bases not matched to a gene: 7. This CDR3 has 16 residues. CDR1 and CDR2 (germline): LNHDA, SQIVND (reference sequence). CDR3 sequence (DNA): TGTGCCAGTAGTATCCGGGGACAGGTTTCCTCCTACGAGCAGTACTTC. Translating gives CASSIRGQVSSYEQYF.

The chain couples TRBV15 to TRBJ2-7; D is ambiguous. The CDR3 loop spans 12 amino acids. CDR1 and CDR2 (germline): LNHNV, YYDKDF (reference sequence). Deletions cut 1 base from V and 7 bases from J, with 8 bases between. CDR3 protein: CATSRAQEEQYF. The CDR3 DNA is TGTGCCACCAGCAGAGCTCAAGAAGAGCAGTACTTC.

V and J are TRBV5-1 and TRBJ2-3, with 10 bases identical to TRBD2. The CDR3 runs 16 residues. With V trimmed by 2 bases and J by 2 bases, 5 bases remained unmatched. CDR1 SGHRS and CDR2 YFSETQ come from the germline V gene. The CDR3 bases are TGCGCCAGCAGCTTCACCGGGACTAGCGCCACAGATACGCAGTATTTT. Amino acid sequence: CASSFTGTSATDTQYF.